A single sample gave rise to the 14 T cell receptor beta chains below, sequenced in a study of primary melanoma T cells and metastatic recurrence. Clones were read by immunoSEQ multiplex PCR, and TCRdb kept only the in-frame ones, dropping some. In total, the table holds fewer than 65 clones. The sample consisted of melanoma tumor tissue. These receptors originate from a human donor with melanoma.

The gene calls are TRBV11-3 and TRBJ1-3; tentative D call: TRBD1 (6 bases). The CDR3 runs 18 residues. Germline V lookup: CDR1 SGHNT, CDR2 YENEEA. Trimming stripped 5 bases from V and 1 base from J, with 21 bases between. CDR3 loop: CASSPWRGAINSGNTIYF. The CDR3 nucleotides read TGTGCCAGCAGCCCGTGGCGGGGGGCAATAAATTCTGGAAACACCATATATTTT.

This clone appeared once. V is TRBV29-1 and J is TRBJ2-2, with unresolved D. V was cut by 5 bases and J by 1 base, with 8 bases left in between. Germline V gene sequence: CDR1 SQVTM, CDR2 ANQGSEA. The CDR3 runs to 13 residues. CDR3 in amino acids: CSVLQVNTGELFF. CDR3 DNA sequence: TGCAGCGTTCTCCAGGTGAACACCGGGGAGCTGTTTTTT.

The V and J genes are TRBV18 and TRBJ2-6; TRBD1 agrees at 12 bases. The V gene's germline CDR1 is KGHSH and CDR2 LQKENI. V shed 1 base, J shed 0 bases, and the junction held 4 bases outside the gene matches. The CDR3 has 19 amino acids. The CDR3, as DNA: TGTGCCAGCTCACCACTGGGACAGGGGGCCTACTCTGGGGCCAACGTCCTGACTTTC. Translating gives CASSPLGQGAYSGANVLTF.

This clone has just a few counts. The CDR3 protein is CASSQTQQTEAFF. CDR3 bases: TGTGCCAGCAGTCAAACACAGCAAACTGAAGCTTTCTTT. The genes are TRBV6-8 and TRBJ1-1; D is undetermined. This CDR3 spans 13 amino acids. The germline V gene encodes CDR1 MNHGY and CDR2 SAAAGT. Trimming stripped 5 bases from V and 5 bases from J, with 12 bases between.

The chain joins TRBV29-1 to TRBJ2-2; 13 nucleotides match TRBD2. Germline values: CDR1 SQVTM, CDR2 ANQGSEA. This CDR3 region has 16 residues. V lost 4 bases, J lost 4 bases, and 6 bases stayed unmatched. The CDR3 sequence is CSVGGTSGKVTGELFF. In DNA, the CDR3 is TGCAGCGTTGGGGGGACTAGCGGGAAGGTCACCGGGGAGCTGTTTTTT.

This clone has a single count. The chain employs TRBV11-3 and TRBJ2-6; no firm D call. Germline V lookup: CDR1 SGHNT, CDR2 YENEEA. This CDR3 is built from 15 residues. The ends were cut back, 4 bases at V and 5 bases at J, with 12 bases in the middle. The CDR3 DNA is TGTGCCAGCAGCTCAGTGCGCAATCGGGCCAACGTCCTGACTTTC. Its protein is CASSSVRNRANVLTF. Variable domain in full (rest from reference TRBV11-3 and TRBJ2-6): EAGVVQSPRYKIIEKKQPVAFWCNPISGHNTLYWYLQNLGQGPELLIRYENEEAVDDSQLPKDRFSAERLKGVDSTLKIQPAELGDSAVYLCASSSVRNRANVLTFGAGSRLTVL.

Note on this clone: The DNA is left out, because the CDR3 cannot be placed on it with certainty; the CDR3 is given as TCRdb lists it. The chain links TRBV19 to TRBJ2-3; the DNA was not compared with TRBD2, the D call given in the table. Germline lookup yields CDR1 LNHDA and CDR2 SQIVND (reference sequence). The CDR3 extends over 13 residues, inclusive of both ends. CDR3 in amino acids: CASTSGFTDTQYF.

The chain links TRBV6-8 to TRBJ2-7, with TRBD1 as a possible D gene (6 bases). V lost 4 bases, J lost 5 bases, and 9 bases lay in between. Germline CDR1 is MNHGY and CDR2 is SAAAGT. The CDR3 totals 12 residues. CDR3 nucleotides: TGTGCCAGCAGTTCCCCAGGGGACGAGCAGTACTTC. Its translation is CASSSPGDEQYF.

The rearrangement uses TRBV30 and TRBJ2-1, with D possibly matching TRBD1 (5 bases). The CDR3 loop spans 14 amino acids. The V end was cut by 5 bases, the J end by 5 bases, with 16 bases between. Per the germline V gene, CDR1 is GTSNPN and CDR2 is SVGIG (reference sequence). The CDR3 reads CAWGWQGWHNEQFF. The CDR3 DNA reads TGTGCCTGGGGGTGGCAGGGCTGGCACAATGAGCAGTTCTTC.

CDR3 bases: TGCGCCAGCAGCGACTGGACAGACGGCTGGTCAGGAAACACCATATATTTT. This translates into CASSDWTDGWSGNTIYF. The chain carries TRBV5-1 and TRBJ1-3, with D maybe TRBD1 (6 bases). V was pared by 4 bases and J by 4 bases, with 21 bases between. The CDR3 spans 17 residues. Germline values: CDR1 SGHRS, CDR2 YFSETQ.

The gene calls are TRBV29-1 and TRBJ1-5; D might be TRBD1 (5 bases). Germline CDR1 is SQVTM and CDR2 is ANQGSEA. The CDR3 extends over 12 amino acids. The CDR3 region has the DNA TGCGGGGCTGGGGGGGGCAATCAGCCCCAGCATTTT. This encodes CGAGGGNQPQHF.

The chain employs TRBV19 and TRBJ2-3, with D possibly being TRBD1 (5 bases). Trimming shortened V by 1 base and J by 2 bases, and 7 bases separated the two germline ends. The germline CDR1 and CDR2 sequences are LNHDA and SQIVND (reference sequence). The CDR3 length is 14 residues. This chain's CDR3 is CASSIVDNTDTQYF. The CDR3 DNA sequence: TGTGCCAGTAGTATAGTGGACAACACAGATACGCAGTATTTT.

CDR3 amino acids: CASSQITGVRPNIQYF. CDR3 DNA: TGCGCCAGCAGCCAAATCACCGGAGTGCGCCCAAACATTCAGTACTTC. V is TRBV4-1 and J is TRBJ2-4, with D unclear. The germline V gene encodes CDR1 MGHRA and CDR2 YSYEKL. CDR3 length: 16 residues. The V and J ends lost 2 bases and 6 bases respectively, with 17 bases between them.

V usage is TRBV11-3 and J usage is TRBJ2-3; tentatively, D is TRBD2 (6 bases). CDR1 and CDR2 from the germline V gene are SGHNT and YENEEA. CDR3 length: 15 residues. V was cut by 5 bases and J by 6 bases, with 18 bases left in between. CDR3 DNA sequence: TGTGCCAGCAGCCAAGTAGGAGGGATAGAGGATACGCAGTATTTT. It specifies CASSQVGGIEDTQYF.